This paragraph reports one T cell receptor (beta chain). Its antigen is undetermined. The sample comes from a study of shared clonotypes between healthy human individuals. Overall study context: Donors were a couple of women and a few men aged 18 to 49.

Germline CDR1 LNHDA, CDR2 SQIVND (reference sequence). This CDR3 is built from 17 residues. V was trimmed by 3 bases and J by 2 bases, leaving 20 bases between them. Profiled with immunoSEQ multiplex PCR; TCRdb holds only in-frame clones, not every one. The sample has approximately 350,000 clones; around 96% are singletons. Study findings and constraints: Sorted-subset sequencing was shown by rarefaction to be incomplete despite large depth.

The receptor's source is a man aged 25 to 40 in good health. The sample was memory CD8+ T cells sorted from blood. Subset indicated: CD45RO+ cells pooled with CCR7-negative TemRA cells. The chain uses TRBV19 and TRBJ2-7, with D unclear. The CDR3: CASSISGTTTATYEQYF. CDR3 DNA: TGTGCCAGTAGTATCTCCGGCACTACTACTGCTACCTACGAGCAGTACTTC.